This passage covers 23 T cell receptor beta chains from one sample sequenced in a study of T-cell reconstitution after alpha-beta-depleted transplantation in children. Molecular barcoding with unique molecular identifiers was used for the TCRbeta library. TCRdb fed the PCR reads into MiXCR, producing one record per CDR3 protein. The profile shows approximately 650,000 distinct CDR3 sequences, under 15% of them singletons. The source material was PBMCs, sampled before TCRalphabeta/CD19-depleted stem cell transplant. The receptor source for this set is a girl aged 2 to 10 with congenital amegakaryocytic thrombocytopenia, due to receive a stem cell transplant.

In its sample, this clonotype was seen a few times. V is TRBV12-3 or TRBV12-4 and J is TRBJ2-7; 7 nucleotides align to TRBD2. Trimming cost V 5 bases and J 3 bases; bases outside gene matches: 7. There are 14 residues in the CDR3. CDR3 nucleotide sequence: TGTGCCAGCAGTCATGGGCTAGCGGTCTACGAGCAGTACTTC. The encoded protein is CASSHGLAVYEQYF.

This clonotype has a count of ten or more. The chain recombines TRBV20-1 with TRBJ2-1; a weak D match, TRBD2 (6 bases). This CDR3 is 16 amino acids long. Deletions cut 0 bases from V and 0 bases from J, with 12 bases between. Per the germline V gene, CDR1 is DFQATT and CDR2 is SNEGSKA (reference sequence). The CDR3 loop is CSARDRARGSYNEQFF. For the CDR3, the DNA is TGCAGTGCTAGAGATCGGGCGCGGGGCTCCTACAATGAGCAGTTCTTC.

The J gene is TRBJ2-1, the V gene TRBV30; no firm D call. This CDR3 spans 12 amino acids. CDR1 is GTSNPN and CDR2 is SVGIG in the germline V gene (reference sequence). Trimming shortened V by 5 bases and J by 14 bases, and 19 bases separated the two germline ends. CDR3 nucleotide sequence: TGTGCCTGGTGGGGTGGGGAAGGGATGAAGTTCTTC. Its protein is CAWWGGEGMKFF.

The chain couples TRBV12-3 or TRBV12-4 to TRBJ1-2; 9 nucleotides agree with TRBD1. CDR3 length: 16 residues. V gave up 7 bases and J gave up 2 bases; unmatched junction bases: 11. The CDR3 DNA reads as TGTGCCAGCAAACCCCCGGGACAGGGTAGGAACTATGGCTACACCTTC. Protein: CASKPPGQGRNYGYTF.

This clonotype was seen repeatedly, ten times or more. The chain is built from TRBV7-7 and TRBJ2-5; 10 bases fit TRBD1. Per germline, CDR1 SSHAT and CDR2 FNYEAQ (reference sequence). The CDR3 is 15 amino acids. V was pared by 5 bases and J by 5 bases, with 8 bases of the junction left unmatched. CDR3 sequence reads: CASSPDRGRLETQYF. The CDR3 nucleotides read TGTGCCAGCAGCCCTGACAGGGGGCGGTTGGAGACCCAGTACTTC.

This chain links TRBV7-9 with TRBJ1-5, with TRBD1 matching over 8 bases. From germline, CDR1 is SEHNR and CDR2 FQNEAQ (reference sequence). The CDR3 covers 15 residues. Germline trimming cut 5 bases from V and 3 bases from J; bases unmatched to any gene: 6. The CDR3 sequence: CASSPAGGVNQPQHF. As DNA, the CDR3 is TGTGCCAGCAGCCCGGCAGGGGGCGTCAATCAGCCCCAGCATTTT.

This clonotype was seen a few times. The rearrangement uses TRBV28 and TRBJ2-3; maybe TRBD1 (5 bases). V was clipped by 3 bases and J by 5 bases, with 15 bases between them. The V gene's germline CDR1 is MDHEN and CDR2 SYDVKM. The CDR3 length is 15 residues. CDR3 residues: CASSFASRGQDTQYF. DNA of the CDR3: TGTGCCAGCAGTTTCGCCTCACGAGGACAAGATACGCAGTATTTT.

Ten or more counts support this clonotype. The V call is TRBV5-1, the J call TRBJ2-1; no definite D call. The CDR3 loop spans 14 amino acids. V lost 0 bases to trimming and J lost 6 bases, with 10 bases between them. CDR1 is SGHRS, CDR2 YFSETQ, per germline. In DNA form, the CDR3 reads TGCGCCAGCAGCTTGGAGGTTCCGGTCAATGAGCAGTTCTTC. As protein: CASSLEVPVNEQFF. Full variable domain (remainder filled in from reference TRBV5-1 and TRBJ2-1): KAGVTQTPRYLIKTRGQQVTLSCSPISGHRSVSWYQQTPGQGLQFLFEYFSETQRNKGNFPGRFSGRQFSNSRSEMNVSTLELGDSALYLCASSLEVPVNEQFFGPGTRLTVL.

This clonotype was recorded many times. The V gene is TRBV12-3 or TRBV12-4, the J gene TRBJ2-1, with 8 bases lining up with TRBD1. J lost 7 bases, V lost 2 bases, and 7 bases had no gene match. This CDR3 is 15 amino acids long. Here the CDR3 DNA reads TGTGCCAGCAGTTTAAGGACAGGGAACGGTAATGAGCAGTTCTTC. As protein: CASSLRTGNGNEQFF.

This clonotype has a count of ten or more. CDR3 bases: TGCGCCAGCAGCTTGACTGCGGGAGACGCAGATACGCAGTATTTT. Encoded protein: CASSLTAGDADTQYF. The chain carries TRBV5-1 and TRBJ2-3, with 7 bases aligning to TRBD2. V gave up 1 base and J gave up 4 bases; unmatched junction bases: 6. CDR1 is SGHRS and CDR2 is YFSETQ in the germline V gene. This CDR3 comprises 15 residues.

There are many counts of this clonotype. The rearrangement joins TRBV20-1 to TRBJ1-5; the match to TRBD1 covers 7 bases. Germline CDR1 and CDR2: DFQATT and SNEGSKA (reference sequence). V lost 4 bases and J lost 7; bases outside the gene matches: 7. This CDR3 has 13 amino acids. The CDR3 DNA follows: TGCAGTGCTAACCCCGACAGGGACCAGCCCCAGCATTTT. This sequence encodes CSANPDRDQPQHF.

The rearrangement joins TRBV12-3 or TRBV12-4 to TRBJ2-7; no definite D call. Trimming stripped 7 bases from V and 4 bases from J, with 11 bases between. There are 12 residues in the CDR3. The CDR3 here is CASTLTNYEQYF. Written as DNA, the CDR3 is TGTGCCAGCACCCTAACCAATTACGAGCAGTACTTC.

This clonotype was picked up many times. The J gene is TRBJ2-1, the V gene TRBV27; 7 nucleotides agree with TRBD2. CDR3 size: 14 residues. J lost 9 bases, V lost 1 base, and 6 bases had no gene match. Germline-derived CDR1 and CDR2 are MNHEY and SMNVEV (reference sequence). CDR3 nucleotide sequence: TGTGCCAGCAGTTTATGGGGATGGGAGGGTGAGCAGTTCTTC. Translated: CASSLWGWEGEQFF.

In its sample, this clonotype was seen a few times. This chain joins TRBV5-1 and TRBJ2-1; 8 nucleotides align to TRBD2. J gave up 4 bases and V 5 bases, and 5 bases lay outside the gene matches. The CDR3 runs 14 residues. Germline V gene data show CDR1 as SGHRS and CDR2 as YFSETQ. The CDR3 here is CASRASGPYNEQFF. DNA of the CDR3: TGCGCCAGCAGGGCTAGCGGGCCGTACAATGAGCAGTTCTTC.

This clonotype appeared many times. V usage is TRBV6-5 and J usage is TRBJ2-1; no definite D call. The CDR3 loop spans 12 amino acids. Germline assignment: CDR1 MNHEY and CDR2 SVGAGI. Trimming pared 6 bases from V and 10 bases from J, leaving 13 bases between. The CDR3 DNA reads TGTGCCAGCAGCCGACACGGATCGGAGCAGTTCTTC. This translates into CASSRHGSEQFF.

The sample holds many counts of this clonotype. The J gene is TRBJ2-5, the V gene TRBV6-5, with D tentatively TRBD1 (6 bases). Germline values: CDR1 MNHEY, CDR2 SVGAGI. The V end lost 2 bases, the J end lost 5 bases, and 15 bases lay between the germline ends. The CDR3 loop spans 15 amino acids. CDR3 sequence (DNA): TGTGCCAGCAGTTACGCCCAGGGGCCTTTGGAGACCCAGTACTTC. Protein sequence: CASSYAQGPLETQYF.

V gene TRBV7-8 combines with J gene TRBJ2-1, with D tentatively TRBD2 (5 bases). The CDR3 is 14 residues long. The V gene lost 3 bases and the J gene lost 5 bases, with 11 bases spanning the gap. Germline V gene lookup returns CDR1 SGHVS and CDR2 FQNEAQ. The CDR3 DNA reads TGTGCCAGCAGCTTCCGGCGGACTGACAATGAGCAGTTCTTC. Protein: CASSFRRTDNEQFF.

The chain joins TRBV5-1 to TRBJ2-1, with a weak D call TRBD2 (7 bases). Germline values: CDR1 SGHRS, CDR2 YFSETQ. The V end was cut by 5 bases, the J end by 0 bases, with 21 bases between. The CDR3 contains 18 residues. In DNA, the CDR3 is TGCGCCAGCAGATTTAAGGGGGGGAGCGAGAGCTCCTACAATGAGCAGTTCTTC. Its translation is CASRFKGGSESSYNEQFF. The full variable domain, completed using reference TRBV5-1 and TRBJ2-1, is KAGVTQTPRYLIKTRGQQVTLSCSPISGHRSVSWYQQTPGQGLQFLFEYFSETQRNKGNFPGRFSGRQFSNSRSEMNVSTLELGDSALYLCASRFKGGSESSYNEQFFGPGTRLTVL.

The chain carries TRBV7-8 and TRBJ2-1; TRBD2 agrees at 8 bases. V trimming: 3 bases; J trimming: 8 bases; junction bases outside the gene matches: 15. The germline CDR1 and CDR2 sequences are SGHVS and FQNEAQ. The CDR3 totals 17 residues. CDR3 bases: TGTGCCAGCAGCTTGGCTATACGGGAGGGCCGGGGAGATGAGCAGTTCTTC. Translation: CASSLAIREGRGDEQFF.

This clonotype appeared many times. This chain joins TRBV20-1 and TRBJ2-3; no reliable D call. V was cut by 1 base and J by 1 base, with 3 bases left in between. This CDR3 has 12 amino acids. CDR1 DFQATT and CDR2 SNEGSKA come from the germline V gene (reference sequence). CDR3 sequence: CSARVGTDTQYF. CDR3 DNA: TGCAGTGCTAGAGTCGGCACAGATACGCAGTATTTT.

This clonotype came up many times. The chain uses TRBV20-1 and TRBJ1-4; the D gene is possibly TRBD1 (5 bases). The CDR3 has 16 amino acids. Trimming took off 0 bases at V and 7 bases at J, with 18 bases between the two ends. The germline gives CDR1 DFQATT, CDR2 SNEGSKA (reference sequence). The CDR3 DNA reads TGCAGTGCTAGAGATCCCGGGGGAGGGGCAGGTGAAAAACTGTTTTTT. Amino acid sequence: CSARDPGGGAGEKLFF.

This clonotype was recorded a few times. The chain joins TRBV14 to TRBJ2-5, with unresolved D. Germline CDR1 and CDR2: SGHDN and FVKESK. Trimming removed 1 base from V and 1 base from J, with 4 bases in between. CDR3 length equals 13 residues. Here the CDR3 DNA reads TGTGCCAGCAGCCAAGGATCCCAAGAGACCCAGTACTTC. This sequence encodes CASSQGSQETQYF.

This clonotype was counted between two and nine times. The rearrangement links TRBV20-1 to TRBJ2-2; tentative D call: TRBD2 (6 bases). The CDR3 contains 17 residues. The germline gives CDR1 DFQATT, CDR2 SNEGSKA (reference sequence). V lost 1 base and J 2 bases, leaving 17 bases between the germline ends. DNA of the CDR3: TGCAGTGCTAGAGCCCGGGTGGGTAGCGGAAACACCGGGGAGCTGTTTTTT. It translates to CSARARVGSGNTGELFF.